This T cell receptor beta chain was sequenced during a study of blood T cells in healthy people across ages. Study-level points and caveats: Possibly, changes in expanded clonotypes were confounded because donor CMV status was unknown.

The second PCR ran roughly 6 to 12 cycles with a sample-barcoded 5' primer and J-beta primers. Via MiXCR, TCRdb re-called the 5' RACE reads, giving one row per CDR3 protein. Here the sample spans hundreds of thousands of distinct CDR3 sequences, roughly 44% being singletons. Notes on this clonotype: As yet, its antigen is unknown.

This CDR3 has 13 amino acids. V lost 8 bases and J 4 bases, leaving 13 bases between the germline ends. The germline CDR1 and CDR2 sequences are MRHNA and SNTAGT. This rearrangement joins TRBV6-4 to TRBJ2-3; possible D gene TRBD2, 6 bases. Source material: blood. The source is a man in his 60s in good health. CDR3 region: CASSRGDSDTQYF. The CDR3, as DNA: TGTGCCAGCTCCCGAGGGGACTCAGATACGCAGTATTTT.